Each of the 18 T cell receptor beta chains below was sequenced from the same sample in a study of cytomegalovirus exposure and HLA in healthy donors. Amplification used 60 Vbeta primers and 13 Jbeta primers. Measured with immunoSEQ multiplex PCR; TCRdb has only the in-frame clones, and not every one. The data show some 190,000 clones, with roughly 90% seen just once and roughly 0.34% held by the top ten. The material sequenced was PBMCs. The receptors were gathered from a woman aged 25 to 45 in good health and CMV-seronegative.

This chain connects TRBV27 to TRBJ2-3, with TRBD2 as a possible D gene (5 bases). This CDR3 comprises 12 residues. Germline assignment: CDR1 MNHEY and CDR2 SMNVEV (reference sequence). The CDR3 reads CPAGVRTDTQYF. In DNA form, the CDR3 reads TGTCCCGCCGGGGTACGCACAGATACGCAGTATTTT.

This clone was counted between two and nine times. The chain carries TRBV6-1 and TRBJ2-3; perhaps TRBD2 as D (5 bases). The CDR3 is 12 residues long. The V gene lost 5 bases and the J gene lost 6 bases, with 9 bases spanning the gap. Looked up from germline, CDR1 is MNHNS and CDR2 is SASEGT. The CDR3 DNA reads as TGTGCCAGCAGTTCACTAGGGGATACGCAGTATTTT. Protein sequence: CASSSLGDTQYF.

The J gene is TRBJ1-1, the V gene TRBV19; 7 bases line up with TRBD1. Germline V gives CDR1 LNHDA, CDR2 SQIVND (reference sequence). V dropped 5 bases and J dropped 0; count of bases not matched to a gene: 6. There are 15 residues in the CDR3. In DNA, the CDR3 is TGTGCCAGTAGTTCCAGGACAGGAGTGAACACTGAAGCTTTCTTT. Encoded protein: CASSSRTGVNTEAFF.

The rearrangement joins TRBV4-2 to TRBJ2-7; weak D call: TRBD1 (5 bases). The CDR3 sequence is 17 residues long. Trimming shortened V by 2 bases and J by 2 bases, and 19 bases separated the two germline ends. The germline V gene has CDR1 LGHNA and CDR2 YNFKEQ. The CDR3 bases are TGTGCCAGCAGCCAACCACGGTCCTCAGGGAAAGCCTACGAGCAGTACTTC. This encodes CASSQPRSSGKAYEQYF.

The rearrangement links TRBV19 to TRBJ2-3; TRBD2 is a possible D gene (6 bases). The V end was cut by 1 base, the J end by 6 bases, with 8 bases between. Germline CDR1 reads LNHDA; CDR2 reads SQIVND (reference sequence). The CDR3 covers 13 residues. In DNA form, the CDR3 reads TGTGCCAGTAGTATAGGGGCGGGGGATACGCAGTATTTT. Protein: CASSIGAGDTQYF. Supplemented by reference TRBV19 and TRBJ2-3, the full variable domain reads DGGITQSPKYLFRKEGQNVTLSCEQNLNHDAMYWYRQDPGQGLRLIYYSQIVNDFQKGDIAEGYSVSREKKESFPLTVTSAQKNPTAFYLCASSIGAGDTQYFGPGTRLTVL.

The rearrangement joins TRBV10-3 to TRBJ2-3, with TRBD1 identical over 10 bases. The CDR3 has 13 residues. Trimming cost V 11 bases and J 6 bases; bases outside gene matches: 8. Looked up from germline, CDR1 is ENHRY and CDR2 is SYGVKD. The CDR3 region has the DNA TGTGCCTCCCAGACAGGGGGCGCGGATACGCAGTATTTT. Protein product: CASQTGGADTQYF.

The chain has TRBV10-3 and TRBJ1-6; D gene ambiguous. The V gene's germline CDR1 is ENHRY and CDR2 SYGVKD. The CDR3 length is 13 residues. Trimming shortened V by 2 bases and J by 9 bases, and 8 bases separated the two germline ends. The CDR3 DNA sequence: TGTGCCATCAGTGAGACGGGGAGTTCACCCCTCCACTTT. This sequence encodes CAISETGSSPLHF.

The gene calls are TRBV10-3 and TRBJ2-3, with 7 bases aligning to TRBD2. The CDR3 covers 15 residues. Unmatched junction bases numbered 6, after V lost 4 bases and J lost 2 bases. Per the germline V gene, CDR1 is ENHRY and CDR2 is SYGVKD. Here the CDR3 DNA reads TGTGCCATCAGTGGGCTAGCGGAACTCACAGATACGCAGTATTTT. Its protein is CAISGLAELTDTQYF.

The V gene is TRBV28, the J gene TRBJ1-1, with D possibly TRBD1 on 6 matching bases. The CDR3 extends over 13 amino acids. Trimming pared 7 bases from V and 9 bases from J, leaving 18 bases between. CDR1 MDHEN and CDR2 SYDVKM come from the germline V gene. The chain's CDR3 is CASMGHTLSQAFF. CDR3 nucleotide sequence: TGTGCCAGCATGGGACATACACTATCCCAAGCTTTCTTT.

This rearrangement joins TRBV10-3 to TRBJ2-1; 8 bases map to TRBD2. The germline V gene has CDR1 ENHRY and CDR2 SYGVKD. The length of the CDR3 is 16 residues. J lost 1 base, V lost 2 bases, and 4 bases had no gene match. The CDR3 loop reads CAISERASGSYNEQFF. In nucleotides, the CDR3 is TGTGCCATCAGTGAGAGGGCTAGCGGGTCCTACAATGAGCAGTTCTTC.

V usage is TRBV2 and J usage is TRBJ2-3, with 9 nucleotides matching TRBD2. V shed 5 bases and J 4 bases; nucleotides not matched to a gene: 13. Germline-derived CDR1 and CDR2 are SNHLY and FYNNEI. This CDR3 has 17 amino acids. DNA of the CDR3: TGTGCCAGCAGTTCCCCCTTGGCGGGGGGGCTGTCAGATACGCAGTATTTT. This gives the protein CASSSPLAGGLSDTQYF.

The chain combines TRBV6-6 with TRBJ2-3; weak D call: TRBD2 (6 bases). The CDR3 contains 15 residues. Germline assignment: CDR1 MNHNY and CDR2 SVGAGI (reference sequence). V gave up 0 bases and J gave up 1 base, with 8 bases separating them. The CDR3 sequence is CASSYSKRGTDTQYF. Here the CDR3 DNA reads TGTGCCAGCAGTTACTCGAAGCGGGGCACAGATACGCAGTATTTT.

The chain uses TRBV5-4 and TRBJ2-1, with TRBD1 as a possible D gene (6 bases). V lost 0 bases and J 0 bases, leaving 10 bases between the germline ends. Germline CDR1 reads SGHNT; CDR2 reads YYREEE (reference sequence). The CDR3 loop spans 16 amino acids. The CDR3 nucleotides read TGTGCCAGCAGCTTGGCTGGGACACACTCCTACAATGAGCAGTTCTTC. Translation: CASSLAGTHSYNEQFF.

The chain carries TRBV4-1 and TRBJ2-2, with TRBD1 identical over 11 bases. The V segment lost 3 bases and the J segment 7 bases; nucleotides outside the gene matches: 7. This CDR3 comprises 16 residues. Germline-derived CDR1 and CDR2 are MGHRA and YSYEKL. CDR3 DNA sequence: TGCGCCAGCAGCCATTTGGACAGGGGGCTGTTCGGGGAGCTGTTTTTT. Protein: CASSHLDRGLFGELFF.

The V and J genes are TRBV14 and TRBJ1-1; TRBD1 aligns across 10 bases. V trimming: 2 bases; J trimming: 3 bases; junction bases outside the gene matches: 6. The CDR3 is made up of 16 amino acids. Germline assignment: CDR1 SGHDN and CDR2 FVKESK. CDR3 in amino acids: CASSQWGQGRDTEAFF. CDR3 bases: TGTGCCAGCAGCCAATGGGGACAGGGGAGGGACACTGAAGCTTTCTTT.

The chain has TRBV19 and TRBJ2-7; perhaps TRBD2 as D (6 bases). The CDR3 consists of 12 residues. Germline V gene sequence: CDR1 LNHDA, CDR2 SQIVND (reference sequence). V was pared by 3 bases and J by 5 bases, with 8 bases between. The CDR3 loop reads CASSISGDEQYF. The CDR3 nucleotides are TGTGCCAGTAGTATTTCGGGGGACGAGCAGTACTTC.

The chain joins TRBV6-1 to TRBJ2-5, with a weak D call TRBD2 (5 bases). Germline V gives CDR1 MNHNS, CDR2 SASEGT. V was clipped by 6 bases and J by 4 bases, with 18 bases between them. The CDR3 runs to 15 residues. CDR3 sequence reads: CASSPMQSRGETQYF. The CDR3, as DNA: TGTGCCAGCAGCCCAATGCAGAGTCGGGGAGAGACCCAGTACTTC.

The V call is TRBV5-1, the J call TRBJ2-5; TRBD1 might be the D (5 bases). Germline CDR1 reads SGHRS; CDR2 reads YFSETQ. There are 14 residues in the CDR3. V was trimmed by 5 bases and J by 1 base, leaving 12 bases between them. CDR3 sequence reads: CASSIDRTQETQYF. Here the CDR3 DNA reads TGCGCCAGCAGTATTGACAGAACCCAAGAGACCCAGTACTTC.